Listed below are T cell receptor beta chains from one sample, sequenced in a study of spatial heterogeneity in lung cancer. TCRdb reprocessed the 5' RACE reads with MiXCR, giving one entry per CDR3 protein. There are about 92,000 distinct CDR3 sequences in the sample; 12% occur only once, and more than 40% lies in the top ten. Sample: PBMCs, taken at surgery. Receptors were obtained from a male donor with early-stage non-small cell lung cancer. CDR3s include the opening cysteine and the closing phenylalanine or tryptophan. The D gene is left open where the match is weak. Rows give clone size only sometimes, using once, few, many, or a class for an expanded clone.

V gene,clone size,D gene,J gene,CDR3 protein,CDR3 DNA
TRBV27,many,.,TRBJ2-3,CASSPGPSWGTDTQYF,TGTGCCAGCAGTCCCGGACCGTCCTGGGGCACAGATACGCAGTATTTT
TRBV7-2,once,TRBD2,TRBJ2-2,CASSVIAGGTGALFF,TGTGCCAGCAGCGTGATAGCGGGGGGCACCGGGGCGCTGTTTTTT
TRBV20-1,many,TRBD2,TRBJ2-3,CSARDGWEGDTQYF,TGCAGTGCTAGAGATGGATGGGAGGGGGATACGCAGTATTTT
TRBV5-1,few,TRBD2,TRBJ2-3,CASSLGLAGFADTQYF,TGCGCCAGCAGCTTGGGACTAGCGGGATTTGCAGATACGCAGTATTTT
TRBV10-2,.,.,TRBJ2-7,CASSVPSSSYEQYF,TGCGCCAGCAGTGTACCCTCTAGCTCCTACGAGCAGTACTTC
TRBV6-1,many,.,TRBJ2-7,CASSDPGPWSEQYF,TGTGCCAGCAGTGATCCGGGACCGTGGTCGGAGCAGTACTTC
TRBV11-2,many,.,TRBJ1-2,CASSSTGGANYGYTF,TGTGCCAGCAGCTCTACCGGGGGAGCTAACTATGGCTACACCTTC
TRBV6-5,few,.,TRBJ1-1,CASSYSTHTEAFF,TGTGCCAGCAGTTACTCGACGCACACTGAAGCTTTCTTT
TRBV7-9,few,.,TRBJ1-1,CASTPTQGVKEAFF,TGTGCCAGCACCCCCACCCAGGGAGTAAAGGAAGCTTTCTTT
TRBV5-4,few,TRBD1,TRBJ2-1,CASSSGTGSYNEQFF,TGTGCCAGCAGTTCCGGGACAGGGTCCTACAATGAGCAGTTCTTC
TRBV6-2/TRBV6-3,.,.,TRBJ1-1,CASSYHGGVTEAFF,TGTGCCAGCAGTTACCATGGCGGGGTCACTGAAGCTTTCTTT
TRBV9,.,.,TRBJ1-1,CASSLDGNTEAFF,TGTGCCAGCAGCTTGGACGGGAACACTGAAGCTTTCTTT
TRBV11-2,many,.,TRBJ1-1,CASSLGSWGKEAFF,TGTGCCAGCAGCTTAGGAAGTTGGGGAAAGGAAGCTTTCTTT
TRBV5-1,.,TRBD1,TRBJ2-2,CASSVSGTGETGELFF,TGCGCCAGCAGCGTATCCGGGACAGGGGAAACCGGGGAGCTGTTTTTT
TRBV24-1,few,TRBD1,TRBJ1-2,CATSDLPGQGKDSGYTF,TGTGCCACCAGTGATTTGCCCGGACAGGGGAAGGACTCTGGCTACACCTTC
TRBV4-3,few,TRBD2,TRBJ2-2,CASSQGTSSIGELFF,TGCGCCAGCAGCCAAGGGACTAGCAGTATCGGGGAGCTGTTTTTT
TRBV10-3,many,.,TRBJ2-5,CAIRPALGPDGTQYF,TGTGCCATCAGGCCCGCCTTGGGCCCTGACGGGACCCAGTACTTC
TRBV28,.,.,TRBJ2-7,CASGEAGRHEQYF,TGTGCCAGCGGGGAGGCAGGGCGACACGAGCAGTACTTC
TRBV20-1,many,.,TRBJ2-7,CSAKRGLALSYEQYF,TGCAGTGCTAAGAGGGGCCTAGCGCTATCCTACGAGCAGTACTTC
TRBV3-1,.,.,TRBJ2-7,CASSFMTENYEQYF,TGTGCCAGCAGCTTTATGACGGAGAACTACGAGCAGTACTTC